One and the same sample provided the 3 T cell receptor beta chains below, sequenced in a study of cytomegalovirus exposure and HLA in healthy donors. 13 Jbeta primers and 60 Vbeta primers were used for the PCR. The table came from immunoSEQ multiplex PCR; TCRdb's copy has only in-frame clones and leaves some out. The sample has approximately 97,000 clones, 81% seen once. The sequencing input was PBMCs. All receptors derive from a woman between 70 and 85 years old in good health and CMV-seropositive.

This chain uses TRBV6-6 with TRBJ2-1; possible D gene TRBD2, 5 bases. Trimming stripped 8 bases from V and 6 bases from J, with 11 bases between. CDR3 length equals 12 residues. CDR1 is MNHNY, CDR2 SVGAGI, per germline (reference sequence). The CDR3 loop is CASEGRGNEQFF. DNA of the CDR3: TGTGCCAGCGAGGGTCGTGGCAATGAGCAGTTCTTC.

The chain joins TRBV6-1 to TRBJ1-3; D gene unclear. The V and J ends lost 4 bases and 3 bases respectively, with 10 bases between them. Per the germline V gene, CDR1 is MNHNS and CDR2 is SASEGT. The CDR3 extends over 14 amino acids. CDR3 residues: CASSAGEVGNTIYF. CDR3 sequence (DNA): TGTGCCAGCAGTGCCGGGGAGGTTGGAAACACCATATATTTT.

The table lists this clone with a count of one. The genes are TRBV29-1 and TRBJ2-5, with 9 bases that match TRBD1. The CDR3 spans 14 residues. V shed 7 bases, J shed 0 bases, and the junction held 6 bases outside the gene matches. Germline lookup yields CDR1 SQVTM and CDR2 ANQGSEA. CDR3 sequence: CSAHRGLNQETQYF. As DNA, the CDR3 is TGCAGCGCCCACAGGGGGCTGAACCAAGAGACCCAGTACTTC.